One sample yielded the 25 T cell receptor beta chains listed below, sequenced in a study of identical twins. TCRdb re-derived calls from the 5' RACE reads in MiXCR, one entry per CDR3 protein. The sample records 1.5 million to 2 million distinct CDR3 sequences, around 29% being singletons. Sequences were obtained from cord blood. The receptors originated from a newborn girl in good health.

This chain links TRBV21-1 with TRBJ1-1; TRBD1 is taken as the D call from the table, unchecked against the DNA. TRBV21-1 is reported as a pseudogene. The CDR3 has 15 residues. The CDR3 loop is CASSKRQGGETEAFF. DNA for the CDR3: TGTGCCAGCAGCAAGCGACAGGGGGGCGAGACTGAAGCTTTCTTT.

Details on this clonotype: This sequence may be a read error, since a much larger clone differs from it by one base. J is TRBJ2-1 and V is TRBV10-3, with no clear D. The CDR3 has 12 residues. The germline V gene encodes CDR1 ENHRY and CDR2 SYGVKD. The CDR3 DNA follows: TGTACCATCAGTGACAACTACAATGAGCAGTTCTTC. This codes for CTISDNYNEQFF.

The chain carries TRBV7-2 and TRBJ1-2, with D possibly being TRBD1 (5 bases). This CDR3 is 16 amino acids long. Germline-derived CDR1 and CDR2 are SGHTA and FQGNSA. The V end lost 5 bases, the J end lost 0 bases, and 16 bases lay between the germline ends. The CDR3 nucleotides are TGTGCCAGCAGCAGACTTCAGGGAGGTACTAACTATGGCTACACCTTC. Translating gives CASSRLQGGTNYGYTF.

The chain uses TRBV20-1 and TRBJ2-1, with 8 bases lining up with TRBD2. Germline V gene data show CDR1 as DFQATT and CDR2 as SNEGSKA (reference sequence). Trimming cost V 6 bases and J 6 bases; bases outside gene matches: 7. The CDR3 runs 13 residues. CDR3 sequence (DNA): TGCAGTGCCGATACCGGGACTAGCAATGAGCAGTTCTTC. Its protein product is CSADTGTSNEQFF.

This clonotype was counted between two and nine times. The V gene is TRBV12-3 or TRBV12-4, the J gene TRBJ2-3, with D tentatively TRBD2 (5 bases). This CDR3 has 16 amino acids. V dropped 5 bases and J dropped 0 bases, with 15 bases sitting between them. CDR3 coding DNA: TGTGCCAGCAGTGCTGGAGGCCCCACTAGCACAGATACGCAGTATTTT. It is translated as CASSAGGPTSTDTQYF.

A remark on this clonotype: One end of the junction does not line up with germline, which may come from a read error. The gene calls are TRBV5-6 and TRBJ1-2; D is undetermined. CDR3 length: 14 amino acids. Germline loops: CDR1 SGHDT, CDR2 YYEEEE. This CDR3 reads CASSLGLLDYGHTF. The DNA of the CDR3 is TGTGCCAGCAGCTTGGGTCTTTTGGACTATGGCCACACCTTC.

The chain links TRBV2 to TRBJ2-3, with 9 bases lining up with TRBD1. J lost 0 bases, V lost 6 bases, and 10 bases had no gene match. Per germline, CDR1 SNHLY and CDR2 FYNNEI. This CDR3 spans 17 amino acids. The CDR3 loop reads CASRGDRELSSTDTQYF. The CDR3 DNA is TGTGCCAGCAGGGGGGACAGGGAGCTCTCTAGCACAGATACGCAGTATTTT.

The chain recombines TRBV10-3 with TRBJ2-7; maybe TRBD2 (6 bases). V was trimmed by 8 bases and J by 0 bases, leaving 17 bases between them. Germline lookup yields CDR1 ENHRY and CDR2 SYGVKD. The CDR3 totals 15 residues. For the CDR3, the DNA is TGTGCCATCCCCACGGAGGGGACCAACTCCTACGAGCAGTACTTC. As protein: CAIPTEGTNSYEQYF.

The chain employs TRBV27 and TRBJ2-5; 8 bases agree with TRBD1. The CDR3 is made up of 15 amino acids. The germline gives CDR1 MNHEY, CDR2 SMNVEV (reference sequence). After removal of 5 bases from V and 5 bases from J, the junction contained 10 bases not matched to a gene. CDR3 bases: TGTGCCAGCAGTACCCGACAGGGGTTACGGGAGACCCAGTACTTC. It translates to CASSTRQGLRETQYF.

The V call is TRBV15, the J call TRBJ2-5; a weak D match, TRBD1 (6 bases). This CDR3 region has 16 residues. Trimming left V 0 bases short and J 5 bases short, with 16 bases between. Germline V lookup: CDR1 LNHNV, CDR2 YYDKDF (reference sequence). CDR3 sequence: CATSRDPVTQGETQYF. CDR3 in DNA: TGTGCCACCAGCAGAGATCCGGTTACGCAGGGGGAGACCCAGTACTTC.

V gene TRBV25-1 combines with J gene TRBJ1-4, with a possible D match to TRBD1 (5 bases). The CDR3 contains 15 residues. With 4 bases removed from V and 3 bases from J, the gap between germline ends came to 12 bases. Germline V gene data show CDR1 as MGHDK and CDR2 as SYGVNS. The CDR3 here is CASSGPGPANEKLFF. The CDR3 DNA follows: TGTGCCAGCAGTGGGCCGGGACCCGCTAATGAAAAACTGTTTTTT.

The chain has TRBV5-1 and TRBJ1-5, with D hard to call. Deletions cut 4 bases from V and 6 bases from J, with 11 bases between. The CDR3 totals 13 residues. Germline values: CDR1 SGHRS, CDR2 YFSETQ. The CDR3 protein is CASSPQPGQPQHF. The DNA of the CDR3 is TGCGCCAGCAGCCCTCAACCCGGTCAGCCCCAGCATTTT.

This clonotype appeared a few times. This sequence joins TRBV5-1 and TRBJ2-5; 7 bases align to TRBD2. Per the germline V gene, CDR1 is SGHRS and CDR2 is YFSETQ. CDR3 length equals 14 residues. V shed 4 bases, J shed 3 bases, and the junction held 6 bases outside the gene matches. The CDR3 DNA follows: TGCGCCAGCAGCATTGGCGGGACTAAAGAGACCCAGTACTTC. Its protein is CASSIGGTKETQYF. The variable domain in full, completed from reference TRBV5-1 and TRBJ2-5, reads KAGVTQTPRYLIKTRGQQVTLSCSPISGHRSVSWYQQTPGQGLQFLFEYFSETQRNKGNFPGRFSGRQFSNSRSEMNVSTLELGDSALYLCASSIGGTKETQYFGPGTRLLVL.

This clonotype was seen a handful of times. The CDR3 is CASSLVRTKNIQYF. The CDR3 DNA reads TGTGCCAGCAGCTTGGTACGAACCAAAAACATTCAGTACTTC. The V and J genes are TRBV11-2 and TRBJ2-4; D gene unclear. The CDR3 consists of 14 residues. Germline V gene data show CDR1 as SGHAT and CDR2 as FQNNGV. V lost 3 bases and J 2 bases, leaving 8 bases between the germline ends. Drawing the rest from reference TRBV11-2 and TRBJ2-4, the complete variable domain is EAGVAQSPRYKIIEKRQSVAFWCNPISGHATLYWYQQILGQGPKLLIQFQNNGVVDDSQLPKDRFSAERLKGVDSTLKIQPAKLEDSAVYLCASSLVRTKNIQYFGAGTRLSVL.

V usage is TRBV7-9 and J usage is TRBJ2-3; D not certain. V lost 6 bases, J lost 1 base, and 11 bases lay in between. The CDR3 is made up of 14 amino acids. The germline V gene encodes CDR1 SEHNR and CDR2 FQNEAQ (reference sequence). The CDR3 coding sequence is TGTGCCAGCAGACGCCAGACTGGCACAGATACGCAGTATTTT. It codes for CASRRQTGTDTQYF.

This clonotype was counted ten times or more. This chain links TRBV4-1 with TRBJ2-1, with TRBD2 as a possible D gene (5 bases). The length of the CDR3 is 14 residues. The germline CDR1 and CDR2 sequences are MGHRA and YSYEKL. Deletions cut 3 bases from V and 7 bases from J, with 13 bases between. The CDR3 reads CASSHPAGGNEQFF. The CDR3 coding sequence is TGCGCCAGCAGCCACCCAGCAGGCGGGAATGAGCAGTTCTTC.

This clonotype came up a few times. The chain is built from TRBV20-1 and TRBJ2-5; weak D call: TRBD1 (6 bases). Germline assignment: CDR1 DFQATT and CDR2 SNEGSKA (reference sequence). The CDR3 has 12 residues. Trimming shortened V by 8 bases and J by 0 bases, and 10 bases separated the two germline ends. This CDR3 reads CSSRGHQETQYF. Written as DNA, the CDR3 is TGCAGTTCCAGGGGTCACCAAGAGACCCAGTACTTC.

This chain links TRBV9 with TRBJ2-2, with D maybe TRBD2 (5 bases). Germline lookup yields CDR1 SGDLS and CDR2 YYNGEE. Trimming removed 4 bases from V and 5 bases from J, with 12 bases in between. The CDR3 length is 14 residues. The CDR3 coding sequence is TGTGCCAGCAGCCACCTACGAGGGACCGGGGAGCTGTTTTTT. Amino acids: CASSHLRGTGELFF. Full variable domain (missing parts from reference TRBV9 and TRBJ2-2): DSGVTQTPKHLITATGQRVTLRCSPRSGDLSVYWYQQSLDQGLQFLIQYYNGEERAKGNILERFSAQQFPDLHSELNLSSLELGDSALYFCASSHLRGTGELFFGEGSRLTVL.

This clonotype has at least ten counts. The rearrangement uses TRBV29-1 and TRBJ1-2; D is unresolved. The CDR3 totals 13 residues. V lost 4 bases, J lost 2 bases, and 11 bases lay in between. Germline V gene sequence: CDR1 SQVTM, CDR2 ANQGSEA. The CDR3 DNA follows: TGCAGCGTTGTATCGGGAGGCAACTATGGCTACACCTTC. Protein sequence: CSVVSGGNYGYTF. Variable domain in full (rest from reference TRBV29-1 and TRBJ1-2): SAVISQKPSRDICQRGTSLTIQCQVDSQVTMMFWYRQQPGQSLTLIATANQGSEATYESGFVIDKFPISRPNLTFSTLTVSNMSPEDSSIYLCSVVSGGNYGYTFGSGTRLTVV.

V usage is TRBV19 and J usage is TRBJ1-1; 10 bases agree with TRBD1. Germline CDR1 is LNHDA and CDR2 is SQIVND (reference sequence). The CDR3 has 14 amino acids. V lost 6 bases and J lost 2; bases outside the gene matches: 3. The CDR3 region is CASRGQGFNTEAFF. In DNA form, the CDR3 reads TGTGCCAGTAGGGGACAGGGGTTCAACACTGAAGCTTTCTTT.

The chain links TRBV27 to TRBJ1-2; D remains unclear. Trimming stripped 4 bases from V and 2 bases from J, with 17 bases between. Germline CDR1 MNHEY, CDR2 SMNVEV (reference sequence). CDR3 length equals 16 residues. CDR3 residues: CASSYKPPRGNYGYTF. Written as DNA, the CDR3 is TGTGCCAGCAGTTATAAGCCCCCACGGGGAAACTATGGCTACACCTTC.

The chain carries TRBV2 and TRBJ2-1, with D possibly TRBD2 on 7 matching bases. In germline, CDR1 is SNHLY, CDR2 FYNNEI. The CDR3 has 15 amino acids. Trimming left V 1 base short and J 10 bases short, with 17 bases between. The CDR3 loop is CASSEEGGGVYEQFF. DNA of the CDR3: TGTGCCAGCAGTGAAGAAGGGGGGGGCGTCTACGAGCAGTTCTTC.

J is TRBJ2-4 and V is TRBV11-2, with 8 positions matching TRBD1. This CDR3 is built from 15 residues. The ends lost 0 bases at V and 9 bases at J; junction bases unmatched: 7. From germline, CDR1 is SGHAT and CDR2 FQNNGV. The CDR3 nucleotides are TGTGCCAGCAGCTTAGATCGGACAGGGCTAAGCATTCAGTACTTC. It specifies CASSLDRTGLSIQYF.

This clonotype occurred many times. This chain uses TRBV29-1 with TRBJ1-1, with D unresolved. This CDR3 contains 12 residues. Trimming took 5 bases from V and 2 from J, leaving 9 bases between them. The germline gives CDR1 SQVTM, CDR2 ANQGSEA. CDR3: CSVTLVNTEAFF. The CDR3 coding sequence is TGCAGCGTTACCTTAGTTAACACTGAAGCTTTCTTT.

The gene calls are TRBV7-8 and TRBJ2-7, with no clear D. CDR1 SGHVS and CDR2 FQNEAQ come from the germline V gene. The CDR3 has 16 amino acids. V dropped 4 bases and J dropped 0 bases, with 16 bases sitting between them. CDR3 protein: CASSSLLKLYSYEQYF. The CDR3 nucleotides are TGTGCCAGCAGCTCCTTATTGAAATTGTACTCCTACGAGCAGTACTTC.